Below, 9 T cell receptor beta chains from the same sample are listed, as sequenced in a study of neurological immune-mediated disorders. TCRdb used MiXCR to reprocess the 5' RACE reads, holding one entry per CDR3 protein. The sample contains roughly 24,000 distinct CDR3 sequences, 13% of which appear only once. Sequences were obtained from PBMCs. The receptors originated from a woman in her sixties with HTLV-1-associated myelopathy (HAM/TSP).

This clonotype was counted many times. One end of the junction fails to match germline, which may point to a read error. This chain links TRBV6-2 or TRBV6-3 with TRBJ1-5, with D perhaps matching TRBD1 (6 bases). This CDR3 is built from 16 residues. CDR1 is MNHEY, CDR2 SVGEGT, per germline. In DNA, the CDR3 is TGTGCCAGCACTTACAGGGTACTCTCGGGCAATCAGCCCCAGCATTTT. Translating it yields CASTYRVLSGNQPQHF.

This clonotype was seen repeatedly, ten times or more. This chain joins TRBV12-3 or TRBV12-4 and TRBJ1-5; no definite D call. The CDR3 spans 15 residues. Trimming cost V 3 bases and J 1 base, with 10 bases left between them. The CDR3 sequence: CASSFKEESNQPQHF. DNA of the CDR3: TGTGCCAGCAGTTTCAAGGAGGAGAGCAATCAGCCCCAGCATTTT.

The chain joins TRBV10-3 to TRBJ2-6; D ambiguous. This CDR3 has 15 amino acids. Trimming left V 5 bases short and J 1 base short, with 9 bases between. CDR1 is ENHRY and CDR2 is SYGVKD in the germline V gene. CDR3 nucleotide sequence: TGTGCCATCAGTTCTTCGGTGTCTGGGGCCAACGTCCTGACTTTC. This gives the protein CAISSSVSGANVLTF.

This clonotype was counted ten times or more. V usage is TRBV3-1 and J usage is TRBJ1-5, with 7 bases identical to TRBD1. This CDR3 is 14 amino acids long. The V gene's germline CDR1 is LGHDT and CDR2 YNNKEL (reference sequence). V lost 3 bases and J lost 4; bases outside the gene matches: 3. The chain's CDR3 is CASSHEGQNQPQHF. In nucleotides, the CDR3 is TGTGCCAGCAGCCACGAGGGACAGAATCAGCCCCAGCATTTT.

This clonotype was seen ten or more times. This chain joins TRBV15 and TRBJ2-6, with 10 bases identical to TRBD1. Losses at the gene ends were 0 bases for V and 4 bases for J; bases not matched to a gene: 9. This CDR3 has 19 amino acids. Germline V gene sequence: CDR1 LNHNV, CDR2 YYDKDF (reference sequence). The CDR3 reads CATSRDMGQGRTGANVLTF. The CDR3, as DNA: TGTGCCACCAGCAGAGATATGGGACAGGGGAGAACGGGGGCCAACGTCCTGACTTTC.

This clonotype was seen many times. The gene calls are TRBV11-3 and TRBJ2-6, with D unclear. The CDR3 runs 15 residues. CDR1 is SGHNT, CDR2 YENEEA, per germline. Deletions cut 0 bases from V and 1 base from J, with 4 bases between. CDR3 bases: TGTGCCAGCAGCTTAGAAGGGTCTGGGGCCAACGTCCTGACTTTC. Translating gives CASSLEGSGANVLTF. The complete variable domain, with remaining parts taken from reference TRBV11-3 and TRBJ2-6, reads EAGVVQSPRYKIIEKKQPVAFWCNPISGHNTLYWYLQNLGQGPELLIRYENEEAVDDSQLPKDRFSAERLKGVDSTLKIQPAELGDSAVYLCASSLEGSGANVLTFGAGSRLTVL.

This clonotype appeared a few times. The V and J genes are TRBV18 and TRBJ2-2; 8 bases fit TRBD1. The V and J ends lost 3 bases and 2 bases, in that order; junction bases with no gene match: 2. The CDR3 covers 15 residues. Germline CDR1 is KGHSH and CDR2 is LQKENI. The CDR3 nucleotides are TGTGCCAGCTCACCGCAGGGGGCAAACACCGGGGAGCTGTTTTTT. Translating it yields CASSPQGANTGELFF.

To note about this clonotype: At one end, the junction sequence differs from germline, possibly due to a read error. The chain links TRBV5-1 to TRBJ1-1, with D perhaps matching TRBD1 (5 bases). Germline loops: CDR1 SGHRS, CDR2 YFSETQ. The CDR3 has 16 amino acids. For the CDR3, the DNA is TGCGCCAGCAGCTTGGTGTCAGGGCCCCAGAAAACTGAAGCTTTATTT. Translated: CASSLVSGPQKTEALF.

This clonotype was seen repeatedly, ten times or more. J is TRBJ2-1 and V is TRBV19, with a possible D match to TRBD2 (6 bases). Germline CDR1 is LNHDA and CDR2 is SQIVND (reference sequence). The CDR3 sequence is 15 residues long. The V and J ends lost 4 bases and 2 bases respectively, with 12 bases between them. CDR3 in DNA: TGTGCCAGTAGTAGATTCGGGGGAACCTACAATGAGCAGTTCTTC. This translates into CASSRFGGTYNEQFF.